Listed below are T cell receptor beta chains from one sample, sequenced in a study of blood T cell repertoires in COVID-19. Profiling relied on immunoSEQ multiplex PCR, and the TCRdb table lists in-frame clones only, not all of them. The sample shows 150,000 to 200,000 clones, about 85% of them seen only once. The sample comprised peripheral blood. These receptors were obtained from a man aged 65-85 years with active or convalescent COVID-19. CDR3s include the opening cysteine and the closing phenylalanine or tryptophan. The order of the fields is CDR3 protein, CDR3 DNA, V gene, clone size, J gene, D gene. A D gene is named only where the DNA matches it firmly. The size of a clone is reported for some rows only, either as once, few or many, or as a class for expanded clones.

CDR3aa: CAWSVHPSDTQYF; CDR3nt: TGTGCCTGGAGTGTACACCCATCGGATACGCAGTATTTT; v_gene: TRBV30; abundance: NA; j_gene: TRBJ2-3; d_gene: NA
CDR3aa: CASSPGLAGEKETQYF; CDR3nt: TGTGCCAGCAGCCCAGGACTAGCGGGGGAGAAAGAGACCCAGTACTTC; v_gene: TRBV2; abundance: NA; j_gene: TRBJ2-5; d_gene: TRBD2
CDR3aa: CASSPGQGSGGYTF; CDR3nt: TGTGCCAGCAGTCCAGGACAGGGTTCAGGTGGCTACACCTTC; v_gene: TRBV5-6; abundance: once; j_gene: TRBJ1-2; d_gene: TRBD1
CDR3aa: CASSLVGHSQETQYF; CDR3nt: TGTGCCAGCAGCTTAGTCGGTCATTCACAAGAGACCCAGTACTTC; v_gene: TRBV11-2; abundance: NA; j_gene: TRBJ2-5; d_gene: NA
CDR3aa: CASSPGTGRGETQYF; CDR3nt: TGTGCCAGCAGCCCCGGGACAGGGAGGGGAGAGACCCAGTACTTC; v_gene: TRBV7-2; abundance: once; j_gene: TRBJ2-5; d_gene: TRBD1
CDR3aa: CASSRGSGGIYEQYF; CDR3nt: TGTGCCAGCTCACGGGGTAGCGGGGGCATCTACGAGCAGTACTTC; v_gene: TRBV18; abundance: NA; j_gene: TRBJ2-7; d_gene: TRBD2
CDR3aa: CTSSQGELSGGRTDTQYF; CDR3nt: TGCACCAGCAGCCAAGGGGAGCTTAGCGGGGGCCGCACAGATACGCAGTATTTT; v_gene: TRBV1; abundance: NA; j_gene: TRBJ2-3; d_gene: NA
CDR3aa: CATLNRVWPAFF; CDR3nt: TGCGCCACTCTAAACAGGGTTTGGCCTGCTTTCTTT; v_gene: TRBV10-1; abundance: NA; j_gene: TRBJ1-1; d_gene: NA
CDR3aa: CASSILDQPQHF; CDR3nt: TGTGCCAGTAGTATACTTGATCAGCCCCAGCATTTT; v_gene: TRBV19; abundance: NA; j_gene: TRBJ1-5; d_gene: NA
CDR3aa: CASSSRGTSGEQFF; CDR3nt: TGCGCCAGCAGCTCGAGGGGGACTAGCGGTGAGCAGTTCTTC; v_gene: TRBV5-1; abundance: NA; j_gene: TRBJ2-1; d_gene: TRBD2
CDR3aa: CASIPQGLSNQPQHF; CDR3nt: TGTGCCAGCATCCCACAGGGCCTTAGCAATCAGCCCCAGCATTTT; v_gene: TRBV6-2/TRBV6-3; abundance: NA; j_gene: TRBJ1-5; d_gene: NA
CDR3aa: CASSPGTGGPDTQYF; CDR3nt: TGTGCCAGCAGCCCCGGGACAGGGGGCCCAGATACGCAGTATTTT; v_gene: TRBV5-6; abundance: NA; j_gene: TRBJ2-3; d_gene: TRBD1
CDR3aa: CASRGGTDNQPQHF; CDR3nt: TGTGCCAGCAGGGGCGGGACAGACAATCAGCCCCAGCATTTT; v_gene: TRBV2; abundance: few; j_gene: TRBJ1-5; d_gene: TRBD1
CDR3aa: CASSSTGSQSIQYF; CDR3nt: TGTGCCAGCAGCTCCACAGGGTCGCAAAGCATTCAGTACTTC; v_gene: TRBV7-2; abundance: NA; j_gene: TRBJ2-4; d_gene: NA
CDR3aa: CASSLDHMGRNTEAFF; CDR3nt: TGTGCCAGCAGCTTAGATCATATGGGGCGGAACACTGAAGCTTTCTTT; v_gene: TRBV11-2; abundance: few; j_gene: TRBJ1-1; d_gene: NA
CDR3aa: CAISDSHGRRLKSTDTQYF; CDR3nt: TGTGCCATCAGTGACAGCCATGGACGACGACTAAAGAGCACAGATACGCAGTATTTT; v_gene: TRBV10-3; abundance: NA; j_gene: TRBJ2-3; d_gene: NA
CDR3aa: CASSLEVSGRSGNTIYF; CDR3nt: TGTGCCAGCAGTTTAGAGGTGTCGGGTCGCTCTGGAAACACCATATATTTT; v_gene: TRBV27; abundance: NA; j_gene: TRBJ1-3; d_gene: NA
CDR3aa: CASSLERGRVSGTDTQYF; CDR3nt: TGCGCCAGCAGCTTAGAAAGGGGGCGAGTTTCCGGGACAGATACGCAGTATTTT; v_gene: TRBV5-1; abundance: NA; j_gene: TRBJ2-3; d_gene: TRBD1
CDR3aa: CASSSGGSNSPLHF; CDR3nt: TGTGCCAGTAGTTCAGGGGGAAGTAATTCACCCCTCCACTTT; v_gene: TRBV19; abundance: NA; j_gene: TRBJ1-6; d_gene: TRBD1
CDR3aa: CASGSLENEQFF; CDR3nt: TGTGCTAGTGGTTCTCTAGAGAATGAGCAGTTCTTC; v_gene: TRBV12-5; abundance: medium-sized; j_gene: TRBJ2-1; d_gene: NA